This T cell receptor beta chain emerged from a study of blood T cell repertoires in COVID-19 (dated by TCRdb to 2018 to 2020). With respect to the entire study: Collaborator samples came from the United States, Italy and Spain and covered acute and convalescent phases of COVID-19. The prospective study material was composed of cDNA or gDNA derived from T cells, B-cell-depleted T cells, or PBMCs. HLA class I and class II types, where available, came from metadata supplied by the sample provider rather than from assay-based typing. Subjects who had been exposed to COVID-19, were actively infected with it, or had recovered from it provided the deeply sampled blood TCRbeta repertoires that made up the dataset. The repertoires were made available in a free public database intended to serve as a resource for research on the immune response to SARS-CoV-2. Sample metadata almost always included a de-identified subject ID, COVID-19 status, age in years and sex. Samples were obtained from the ongoing ImmuneRACE study (first 160 participants) and from some 1,200 subjects provided by 6 global collaborators.

Results and caveats for the whole study, not just this receptor: Clinical and demographic metadata were provided uncurated, with the amount varying by source and participant.

Collaborating institutions collected whole blood in K2EDTA tubes following their own protocols. For TCRbeta analysis, collaborators shipped samples in one of three forms: frozen whole blood, isolated PBMCs, or DNA extracted from either of those sample types. For this clone: Its target antigen remains unknown. Base quality data are lacking; no much larger clone is found one base away.

For this chain, trimming is 5 bases at the V end and 7 bases at the J end, and the number of junction bases without a gene match is 18. From the cysteine up to the phenylalanine, the CDR3 has a length of 17 residues. CDR3 DNA only is kept here, 51 bases in frame from base 1. The germline V gene yields SGHVS for CDR1 and FQNEAQ for CDR2. TCRbeta CDR3 regions were amplified from genomic DNA using the immunoSEQ Assay, a bias-controlled multiplex PCR. Per the authors' processing: The number of nucleated cells in each sample was estimated by amplification of reference gene primers within the assay. To quantify the absolute abundance of each unique TCRbeta CDR3 rearrangement, sequence reads were collapsed and filtered. Productive Simpson clonality was computed per sample as the square root of Simpson's diversity index over productive rearrangements. Entries here come from immuneACCESS through TCRdb and include only in-frame sequences with V and J called. Some clones fail to appear in such tables; in the studies checked, an unresolved V gene covers under half of the shortfall, and the cause of the remainder is unknown. V and J calls and clone size follow that table, whereas D and trimming were derived from the DNA. The sample table holds 80,000 to 100,000 clones, of which 87% were seen once. 4% to 5% of the sample is held by the ten biggest clonotypes.

The sequencing input was peripheral blood. The sequence was collected from a man in his 70s with acute or convalescent COVID-19. The chain couples TRBV7-8 to TRBJ1-2; TRBD1 matches 8 bases in the middle. The nucleotide sequence reads TGTGCCAGCAGCAAAACCGTAGAGGCAGGGGGCATCAGTGGCTACACCTTC. This gives the protein CASSKTVEAGGISGYTF.